One sample yielded the 17 T cell receptor beta chains listed below, sequenced in a study of T cells in Graves' hyperthyroidism and ophthalmopathy. Amplified regions were TCR beta CDR3 sequences from RNA transcripts. TCR CDR3 underwent first-round RT-PCR with the HTBI primer set. TCRdb re-analysed the multiplex PCR reads in MiXCR, keeping a single row per CDR3 protein. The table lists roughly 510,000 distinct CDR3 sequences, 20% to 25% of them singletons, with about 25% in the top ten. Material: blood. The source is a man between 18 and 29 years old with Graves' hyperthyroidism.

The J gene is TRBJ2-7, the V gene TRBV27, with D perhaps matching TRBD1 or TRBD2 (5 bases each). V was clipped by 2 bases and J by 0 bases, with 14 bases between them. CDR1 is MNHEY, CDR2 SMNVEV, per germline (reference sequence). The CDR3 is 16 amino acids. The CDR3 DNA sequence: TGTGCCAGCAGTTTAAATTGGGGGTCGAGCTCCTACGAGCAGTACTTC. Protein product: CASSLNWGSSSYEQYF.

This clonotype was seen many times. This chain connects TRBV28 to TRBJ2-7, with D perhaps TRBD2 (5 bases). V gave up 4 bases and J gave up 6 bases, with 7 bases separating them. This CDR3 has 11 residues. Germline lookup yields CDR1 MDHEN and CDR2 SYDVKM. CDR3 residues: CASSSGSEQYF. The CDR3 nucleotides are TGTGCCAGCAGTTCTGGGAGCGAGCAGTACTTC. The entire variable domain, with the rest obtained from reference TRBV28 and TRBJ2-7, is as follows: DVKVTQSSRYLVKRTGEKVFLECVQDMDHENMFWYRQDPGLGLRLIYFSYDVKMKEKGDIPEGYSVSREKKERFSLILESASTNQTSMYLCASSSGSEQYFGPGTRLTVT.

The rearrangement links TRBV6-5 to TRBJ1-2; TRBD1 might be the D (6 bases). Germline V gene data show CDR1 as MNHEY and CDR2 as SVGAGI. V was cut by 2 bases and J by 7 bases, with 14 bases left in between. The CDR3 length is 14 residues. The CDR3 is CASSYVGGQSGYTF. For the CDR3, the DNA is TGTGCCAGCAGTTACGTCGGGGGGCAGAGTGGCTACACCTTC.

J is TRBJ2-5 and V is TRBV12-3 or TRBV12-4; 10 bases are shared with TRBD2. This CDR3 region has 16 residues. Losses at the gene ends were 0 bases for V and 5 bases for J; bases not matched to a gene: 6. CDR3: CASSLASGGARETQYF. The DNA for the CDR3 is TGTGCCAGCAGTTTAGCCAGCGGGGGGGCGAGGGAGACCCAGTACTTC.

This clonotype was seen ten or more times. J is TRBJ2-7 and V is TRBV29-1, with D maybe TRBD1 (6 bases). From germline, CDR1 is SQVTM and CDR2 ANQGSEA. CDR3 length: 14 residues. Trimming took 3 bases from V and 5 from J, leaving 17 bases between them. The CDR3 spells CSVEGEGRGDEQYF. CDR3 DNA: TGCAGCGTTGAGGGAGAGGGCAGGGGCGACGAGCAGTACTTC.

A few counts support this clonotype. V gene TRBV19 combines with J gene TRBJ2-7; 12 nucleotides align to TRBD2. CDR1 is LNHDA and CDR2 is SQIVND in the germline V gene (reference sequence). CDR3 size: 14 residues. The V segment lost 3 bases and the J segment 5 bases; nucleotides outside the gene matches: 2. The CDR3 DNA reads TGTGCCAGTAGTATGAGACTAGCGGGGGACGAGCAGTACTTC. Its protein is CASSMRLAGDEQYF.

This clonotype was observed a handful of times. The genes are TRBV4-1 and TRBJ2-7; 7 nucleotides agree with TRBD1. There are 14 residues in the CDR3. With V trimmed by 4 bases and J by 3 bases, 6 bases remained unmatched. The germline gives CDR1 MGHRA, CDR2 YSYEKL. For the CDR3, the DNA is TGCGCCAGCAGCCTGACAGGGCCGGGCTACGAGCAGTACTTC. Amino acid sequence: CASSLTGPGYEQYF.

Many counts were recorded for this clonotype. The chain combines TRBV27 with TRBJ1-2, with TRBD1 identical over 9 bases. The CDR3 has 17 amino acids. In germline, CDR1 is MNHEY, CDR2 SMNVEV (reference sequence). The junction had 16 bases not matched to a gene; V was cut back by 3 bases and J by 8 bases. The CDR3 DNA reads TGTGCCAGCAGTTTGAGGAGGGGGACAGGGTTCTCACGGGGCTACACCTTC. This codes for CASSLRRGTGFSRGYTF.

Many counts were recorded for this clonotype. The V call is TRBV10-3, the J call TRBJ2-2; either TRBD1 or TRBD2 may fit D (5 bases each). Trimming pared 6 bases from V and 4 bases from J, leaving 12 bases between. Germline values: CDR1 ENHRY, CDR2 SYGVKD. The CDR3 sequence is 14 residues long. The CDR3 DNA is TGTGCCATCAGCGCTAGGGACGGCACCGGGGAGCTGTTTTTT. Translation: CAISARDGTGELFF.

This clonotype came up many times. The CDR3 loop is CASSVDPTANTEAFF. CDR3 coding DNA: TGTGCCAGCAGCGTAGATCCGACGGCGAACACTGAAGCTTTCTTT. The chain joins TRBV9 to TRBJ1-1; D is ambiguous. The CDR3 extends over 15 amino acids. Germline lookup yields CDR1 SGDLS and CDR2 YYNGEE. V was cut by 0 bases and J by 1 base, with 10 bases left in between.

This clonotype was observed at least ten times. The chain uses TRBV7-9 and TRBJ1-1; D is unclear. The germline CDR1 and CDR2 sequences are SEHNR and FQNEAQ (reference sequence). The CDR3 sequence is 13 residues long. The V end lost 5 bases, the J end lost 1 base, and 8 bases lay between the germline ends. As DNA, the CDR3 is TGTGCCAGCAGCCTCCAATGGAACACTGAAGCTTTCTTT. Protein product: CASSLQWNTEAFF.

This chain links TRBV11-2 with TRBJ2-4; no clear D gene. Trimming left V 5 bases short and J 0 bases short, with 8 bases between. Germline-derived CDR1 and CDR2 are SGHAT and FQNNGV. CDR3 size: 14 residues. The CDR3 region has the DNA TGTGCCAGCAGCAGTCGGTTAGCCAAAAACATTCAGTACTTC. Translating gives CASSSRLAKNIQYF.

This clonotype was seen many times. The gene calls are TRBV20-1 and TRBJ1-2; D is unclear. The germline gives CDR1 DFQATT, CDR2 SNEGSKA (reference sequence). V lost 0 bases and J lost 3, with 14 bases in between. The CDR3 sequence is 15 residues long. CDR3 sequence: CSARDYTAGDYGYTF. The CDR3 nucleotides read TGCAGTGCTAGAGATTACACAGCTGGGGACTATGGCTACACCTTC.

This clonotype was counted at least ten times. The CDR3 does not end in the conserved phenylalanine or tryptophan, so this is likely a read error. The genes are TRBV12-3 or TRBV12-4 and TRBJ1-1; a possible D gene is TRBD1 (6 bases). The ends were cut back, 7 bases at V and 4 bases at J, with 16 bases in the middle. The CDR3 totals 14 residues. Written as DNA, the CDR3 is TGTGCCAGCAAGTTCGGTGGGGGGCCCACTGAAGCTTTCTCT. Protein sequence: CASKFGGGPTEAFS.

This clonotype showed up many times. The chain links TRBV7-8 to TRBJ2-2; D may be TRBD1 (6 bases). The germline CDR1 and CDR2 sequences are SGHVS and FQNEAQ. Trimming shortened V by 5 bases and J by 1 base, and 11 bases separated the two germline ends. CDR3 size: 15 residues. The CDR3 DNA follows: TGTGCCAGCAGCCCCAGGGGTAGGAACACCGGGGAGCTGTTTTTT. Amino acid sequence: CASSPRGRNTGELFF.

J is TRBJ1-1 and V is TRBV12-3 or TRBV12-4; D gene ambiguous. The CDR3 spans 15 residues. V lost 3 bases, J lost 0 bases, and 11 bases lay in between. CDR3 residues: CASSFRGRMNTEAFF. In nucleotides, the CDR3 is TGTGCCAGCAGTTTTCGGGGTCGAATGAACACTGAAGCTTTCTTT.

This clonotype has at least ten counts. The V and J genes are TRBV30 and TRBJ2-7; perhaps D is TRBD1 or TRBD2 (5 bases each). The V end lost 3 bases, the J end lost 7 bases, and 16 bases lay between the germline ends. From germline, CDR1 is GTSNPN and CDR2 SVGIG (reference sequence). This CDR3 is 13 amino acids long. CDR3 coding DNA: TGTGCCTGGAGAAGCGTGGGGACGGGAGAGCAGTACTTC. Its protein product is CAWRSVGTGEQYF.